Listed here is a single T cell receptor beta chain. This sample stems from a study of blood T cell repertoires in COVID-19. Study-level background: The United States, Italy and Spain were the sources of the acute and convalescent COVID-19 samples.

Authors' data handling: Amplification of reference gene primers was used by the study to estimate nucleated cell counts. Sequenced by immunoSEQ multiplex PCR; TCRdb stores in-frame clones only, minus some. V, J and clone size are taken as reported in that table, and D and trimming were inferred from the DNA itself. The data hold about 240,000 clones, with around 90% observed a single time. The CDR3 loop spans 14 amino acids. Germline V gives CDR1 SGDLS, CDR2 YYNGEE. Trimming at V came to 3 bases and at J to 8 bases, leaving 9 bases not matched to a gene. Specimen: peripheral blood. This chain uses TRBV9 with TRBJ1-2; the match to TRBD1 covers 8 bases. This TCR was sampled from a man aged 55 to 70 who had recovered from COVID-19. The CDR3 region is CASSAQGVRGGYTF. The CDR3, as DNA: TGTGCCAGCAGCGCACAGGGGGTAAGGGGCGGCTACACCTTC. Looking up the rest from reference TRBV9 and TRBJ1-2 gives the full variable domain: DSGVTQTPKHLITATGQRVTLRCSPRSGDLSVYWYQQSLDQGLQFLIQYYNGEERAKGNILERFSAQQFPDLHSELNLSSLELGDSALYFCASSAQGVRGGYTFGSGTRLTVV.